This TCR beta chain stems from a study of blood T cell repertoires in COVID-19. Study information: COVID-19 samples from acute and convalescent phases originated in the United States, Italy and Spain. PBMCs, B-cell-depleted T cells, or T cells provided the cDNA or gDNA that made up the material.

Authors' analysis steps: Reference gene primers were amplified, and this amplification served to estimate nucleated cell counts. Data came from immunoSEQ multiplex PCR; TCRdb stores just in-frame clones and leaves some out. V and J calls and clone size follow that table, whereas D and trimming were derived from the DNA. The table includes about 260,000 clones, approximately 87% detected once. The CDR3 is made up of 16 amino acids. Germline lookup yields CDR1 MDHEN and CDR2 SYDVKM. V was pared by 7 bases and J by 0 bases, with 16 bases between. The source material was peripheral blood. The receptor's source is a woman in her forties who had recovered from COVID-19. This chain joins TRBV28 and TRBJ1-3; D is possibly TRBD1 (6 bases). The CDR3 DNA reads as TGTGCCAGCAACTCCCTACAGGGCCTCTCTGGAAACACCATATATTTT. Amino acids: CASNSLQGLSGNTIYF. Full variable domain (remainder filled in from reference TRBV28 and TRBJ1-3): DVKVTQSSRYLVKRTGEKVFLECVQDMDHENMFWYRQDPGLGLRLIYFSYDVKMKEKGDIPEGYSVSREKKERFSLILESASTNQTSMYLCASNSLQGLSGNTIYFGEGSWLTVV.